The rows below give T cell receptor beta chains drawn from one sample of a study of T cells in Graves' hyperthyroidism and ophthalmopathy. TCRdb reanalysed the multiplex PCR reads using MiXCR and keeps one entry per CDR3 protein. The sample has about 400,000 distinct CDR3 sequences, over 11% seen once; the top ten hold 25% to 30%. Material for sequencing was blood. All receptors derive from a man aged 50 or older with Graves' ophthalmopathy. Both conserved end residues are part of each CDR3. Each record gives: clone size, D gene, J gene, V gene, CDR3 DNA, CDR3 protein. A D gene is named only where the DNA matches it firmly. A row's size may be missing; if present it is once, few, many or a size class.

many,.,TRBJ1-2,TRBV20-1,TGCAGTGCTAGTACAGGAGCTAACTATGGCTACACCTTC,CSASTGANYGYTF
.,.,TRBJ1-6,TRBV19,TGTGCCAGTAGCACAGAAAATTCACCCCTCCACTTT,CASSTENSPLHF
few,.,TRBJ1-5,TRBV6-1,TGTGCCACCCGGGCGGAAGATAGCAATCAGCCCCAGCATTTT,CATRAEDSNQPQHF
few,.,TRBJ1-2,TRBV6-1,TGTGCCAGCAGGGGGGCCTATGGCTACACCTTC,CASRGAYGYTF
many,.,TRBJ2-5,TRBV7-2,TGTGCCAGCAGCTGGTCGTCCACAAGGGAAGAGACCCAGTACTTC,CASSWSSTREETQYF
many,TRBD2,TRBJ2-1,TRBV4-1,TGCGCCAGCAGCCATCCTAGCGGGAGTCACAATGAGCAGTTCTTC,CASSHPSGSHNEQFF
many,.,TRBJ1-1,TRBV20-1,TGCAGTGCTAGAGAAGGGATGAACACTGAAGCTTTCTTT,CSAREGMNTEAFF
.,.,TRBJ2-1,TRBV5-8,TGTGCCAGCAGCTTGCGGTCCGGTGAGCAGTTCTTC,CASSLRSGEQFF
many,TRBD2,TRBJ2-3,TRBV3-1,TGTGCCAGCAGGCCGCGGGGGGGCACAGATACGCAGTATTTT,CASRPRGGTDTQYF
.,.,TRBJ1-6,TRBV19,TGTGCCAGTAGTATAGCCGGTCGGGCCGATCCACCCCTCCACTTT,CASSIAGRADPPLHF
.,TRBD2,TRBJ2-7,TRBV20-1,TGCAGTGCTAGAGATGCGGGTAGCGGGAGTCCCGAGCAGTACTTC,CSARDAGSGSPEQYF
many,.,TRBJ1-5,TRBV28,TGTGCCAGCAGGCCCCCGGGGGAGGGTCAGCCCCAGCATTTT,CASRPPGEGQPQHF
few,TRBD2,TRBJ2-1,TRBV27,TGTGCCAGCAGTTTATCTCTAGCGGGAGTCGATGAGCAGTTCTTC,CASSLSLAGVDEQFF
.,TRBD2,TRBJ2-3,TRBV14,TGTGCCAGCAGCAACGTGGGACTAGCGGGAAAAGATACGCAGTATTTT,CASSNVGLAGKDTQYF
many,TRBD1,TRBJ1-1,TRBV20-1,TGCAGTGCTAGCAGGACAGGGGAGAACACTGAAGCTTTCTTT,CSASRTGENTEAFF
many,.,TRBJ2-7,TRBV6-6,TGTGCCAGCAGTTACTTGCCGTCTGGCGGACTATACGAGCAGTACTTC,CASSYLPSGGLYEQYF
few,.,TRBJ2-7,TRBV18,TGTGCCAGCTCACCGCGGGATTCCCACGAGCAGTACTTC,CASSPRDSHEQYF
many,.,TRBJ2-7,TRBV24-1,TGTGCCACCAGTGACGGTCTGGCCTACGAGCAGTACTTC,CATSDGLAYEQYF
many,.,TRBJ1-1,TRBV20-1,TGCAGTGCTGCACGTAGTGAAGCTTTCTTT,CSAARSEAFF
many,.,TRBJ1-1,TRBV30,TGTGCCCGAGGACGTGACGGGAACACTGAAGCTTTCTTT,CARGRDGNTEAFF
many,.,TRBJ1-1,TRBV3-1,TGTGCCAGCAGCCAAGGAATAAGCTGGGGGACTGAAGCTTTCTTT,CASSQGISWGTEAFF
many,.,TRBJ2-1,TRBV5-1,TGCGCCAGCAGCTTGGGCCCAGGGGTCGGCAATGAGCAGTTCTTC,CASSLGPGVGNEQFF
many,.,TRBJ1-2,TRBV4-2,TGTGCCAGCAGCCAAGATAGGAGCCGTTTTTCGTATGGCTACACCTTC,CASSQDRSRFSYGYTF
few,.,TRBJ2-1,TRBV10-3,TGTGCCATCAGTGAGTTCCCCGGACGGTCCAATGAGCAGTTCTTC,CAISEFPGRSNEQFF
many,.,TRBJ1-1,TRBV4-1,TGCGCCAGCAGCCCGGGTGCAGGGATGAACACTGAAGCTTTCTTT,CASSPGAGMNTEAFF
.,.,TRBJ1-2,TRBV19,TGTGCCAGTAGCCGCCCCCGGGACCACCGCGGCTACACCTTC,CASSRPRDHRGYTF
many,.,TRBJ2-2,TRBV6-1,TGTGCCAGCCAGCACGCGAACACCGGGGAGCTGTTTTTT,CASQHANTGELFF
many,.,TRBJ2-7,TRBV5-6,TGTGCCAGCAGTTGGGGGGGCAGCTCCTACGAGCAGTACTTC,CASSWGGSSYEQYF
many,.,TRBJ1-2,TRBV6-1,TGTGCCAGCAGTAAGACATCGAACTATGGCTACACCTTC,CASSKTSNYGYTF
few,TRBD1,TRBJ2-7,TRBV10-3,TGTGCCATCAGTTCACAGCCCGGGACAGGTGGCGAGCAGTACTTC,CAISSQPGTGGEQYF
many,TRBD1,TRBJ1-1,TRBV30,TGTGCCTGGAGGGGAAAAGGACAGGGCGCTGAAGCTTTCTTT,CAWRGKGQGAEAFF
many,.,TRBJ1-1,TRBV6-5,TGTGCCAGCAGTTACGGTAGGGGGGCGAACACTGAAGCTTTCTTT,CASSYGRGANTEAFF
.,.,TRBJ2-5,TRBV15,TGTGCCACCAGCTCTTACGGGAGTCAAGAGACCCAGTACTTC,CATSSYGSQETQYF
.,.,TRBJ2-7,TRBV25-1,TGTGCCAGCAGTGTATTTGGGCCCTCCTACGAGCAGTACTTC,CASSVFGPSYEQYF
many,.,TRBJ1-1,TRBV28,TGTGCCAGCAGTTTATTTGGGGCGAGCACTGAAGCTTTCTTT,CASSLFGASTEAFF
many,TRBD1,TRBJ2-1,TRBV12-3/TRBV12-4,TGTGCCAGCAGGGGGACAGGGAATCGCTACAATGAGCAGTTCTTC,CASRGTGNRYNEQFF
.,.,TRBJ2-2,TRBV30,TGTGCCTGGAGTAGAACCCAGGGGGAGCTGTTTTTT,CAWSRTQGELFF
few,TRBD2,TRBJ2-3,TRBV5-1,TGCGCCAGCAGCCTCGCCGGACTAGATAATGGAGATACGCAGTATTTT,CASSLAGLDNGDTQYF
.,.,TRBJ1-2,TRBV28,TGTGCCAGCAGTTTAACACAGGATGTTTATGGCTACACCTTC,CASSLTQDVYGYTF
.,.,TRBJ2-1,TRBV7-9,TGTGCCAGCAGCTTAGCTAGCCCCCTAGGCCCCGGCCAGTTCTTC,CASSLASPLGPGQFF
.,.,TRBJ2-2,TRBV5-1,TGCGCCAGCCGGGGGGCAGGGCCGCCCGGGGAGCTGTTTTTT,CASRGAGPPGELFF
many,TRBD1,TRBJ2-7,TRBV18,TGTGCCAGCTCACCAATCGGGCAGGGGGCTGCCGAGCAGTACTTC,CASSPIGQGAAEQYF
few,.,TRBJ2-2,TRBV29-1,TGCAGCGTTGAACGGCTCGCATTAAACACCGGGGAGCTGTTTTTT,CSVERLALNTGELFF
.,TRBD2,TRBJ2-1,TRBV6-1,TGTGCCAGCAAACCCGGGACTATCGGCGGGAGTGAGCAGTTCTTC,CASKPGTIGGSEQFF
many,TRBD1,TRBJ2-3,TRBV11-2,TGTGCCAGCAGCAGAACAGGGGCTGGCACAGATACGCAGTATTTT,CASSRTGAGTDTQYF
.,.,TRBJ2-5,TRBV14,TGTGCCAGCAGCCAGGGCTTTTGGCAGGGGGGCCCAGAGACCCAGTACTTC,CASSQGFWQGGPETQYF
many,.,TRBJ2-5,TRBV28,TGTGCCAGCAGTTCAACGGGACGATGGCGGAACCAAGAGACCCAGTACTTC,CASSSTGRWRNQETQYF
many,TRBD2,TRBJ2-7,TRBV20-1,TGCAGTGCTACCGGGACTAGCGGGAGATGGCACGAGCAGTACTTC,CSATGTSGRWHEQYF
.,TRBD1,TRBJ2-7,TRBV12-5,TGTGCTAGTGGCCCGGGACAGTCCCTCTACGAGCAGTACTTC,CASGPGQSLYEQYF
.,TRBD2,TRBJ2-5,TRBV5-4,TGTGCCAGCAGCCCGCATAGCGGGGGGGTCCGGGCCCAGTACTTC,CASSPHSGGVRAQYF
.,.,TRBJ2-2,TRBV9,TGTGCCAGCAGCGCAAGACTAGAAACCGGGGAGCTGTTTTTT,CASSARLETGELFF
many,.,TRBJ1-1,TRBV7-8,TGTGCCAGCAGCTTAGTCGGGTTCGCAGGGACTAACACTGAAGCTTTCTTT,CASSLVGFAGTNTEAFF
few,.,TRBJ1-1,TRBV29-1,TGCAGCGTTGTTGGCAGTCGTTCGACTGAAGCTTTCTTT,CSVVGSRSTEAFF